The 19 T cell receptor beta chains below come from one sample, sequenced in a study of blood T cell repertoires in COVID-19. Assay: immunoSEQ multiplex PCR; the TCRdb copy retains only in-frame clones and omits some. The table includes 200,000 to 300,000 clones, 80% to 90% detected once. Sequenced material: peripheral blood. These receptors all come from a woman between 35 and 50 years old with acute or convalescent COVID-19.

CDR3 DNA sequence: TGCAGCGCTGGAGGGGACAGGGGTTCCTATGGCTACACCTTC. Translation gives CSAGGDRGSYGYTF. This rearrangement joins TRBV29-1 to TRBJ1-2; 10 bases are a match to TRBD1. There are 14 residues in the CDR3. The J segment lost 4 bases and the V segment lost 7 bases, leaving 9 bases of the junction unmatched. Per the germline V gene, CDR1 is SQVTM and CDR2 is ANQGSEA.

This clone was seen more than once but under ten times. This sequence joins TRBV27 and TRBJ1-1; the match to TRBD1 covers 9 bases. The CDR3 loop spans 16 amino acids. J gave up 6 bases and V 8 bases, and 16 bases lay outside the gene matches. The germline V gene has CDR1 MNHEY and CDR2 SMNVEV (reference sequence). CDR3 sequence (DNA): TGTGCCAGCGCATCCCCCTCGGACAGGGGAGGTCCTGAAGCTTTCTTT. Translation gives CASASPSDRGGPEAFF.

CDR3 amino acids: CASSLGKGNQPQHF. In DNA form, the CDR3 reads TGTGCCAGCAGCTTAGGTAAGGGGAATCAGCCCCAGCATTTT. The J gene is TRBJ1-5, the V gene TRBV13; the D gene is possibly TRBD1 (5 bases). The ends were cut back, 0 bases at V and 4 bases at J, with 7 bases in the middle. The CDR3 is made up of 14 amino acids. Germline V gene data show CDR1 as PRHDT and CDR2 as FYEKMQ (reference sequence). Variable domain in full (rest from reference TRBV13 and TRBJ1-5): AAGVIQSPRHLIKEKRETATLKCYPIPRHDTVYWYQQGPGQDPQFLISFYEKMQSDKGSIPDRFSAQQFSDYHSELNMSSLELGDSALYFCASSLGKGNQPQHFGDGTRLSIL.

The chain combines TRBV3-1 (or the pseudogene TRBV3-2) with TRBJ2-3, with D maybe TRBD1 (6 bases). Germline V gives CDR1 LGHDT, CDR2 YNNKEL (reference sequence). The CDR3 consists of 14 residues. The V and J ends lost 5 bases and 10 bases respectively, with 19 bases between them. The CDR3 DNA follows: TGTGCCAGCAGCGAACGTACGGTACAGGGTCCGCAGTATTTT. It yields the protein CASSERTVQGPQYF.

J is TRBJ1-2 and V is TRBV29-1, with D hard to call. The V end lost 8 bases, the J end lost 4 bases, and 14 bases lay between the germline ends. The CDR3 covers 12 residues. CDR1 and CDR2 from the germline V gene are SQVTM and ANQGSEA. The DNA for the CDR3 is TGCAGCACCCGCTTAGGGAGCTATGGCTACACCTTC. This sequence encodes CSTRLGSYGYTF. Using reference TRBV29-1 and TRBJ1-2 for the parts outside the CDR3, the full variable domain is SAVISQKPSRDICQRGTSLTIQCQVDSQVTMMFWYRQQPGQSLTLIATANQGSEATYESGFVIDKFPISRPNLTFSTLTVSNMSPEDSSIYLCSTRLGSYGYTFGSGTRLTVV.

The chain carries TRBV11-3 and TRBJ2-5, with D possibly being TRBD1 (6 bases). The germline V gene has CDR1 SGHNT and CDR2 YENEEA. This CDR3 spans 15 amino acids. V lost 0 bases to trimming and J lost 2 bases, with 10 bases between them. Here the CDR3 DNA reads TGTGCCAGCAGCTTAGAAGGGACAACTCAAGAGACCCAGTACTTC. It encodes CASSLEGTTQETQYF.

This chain joins TRBV2 and TRBJ1-1, with TRBD1 identical over 9 bases. Trimming removed 5 bases from V and 5 bases from J; junction bases left unmatched: 6. The CDR3 contains 14 residues. CDR1 is SNHLY and CDR2 is FYNNEI in the germline V gene. CDR3 coding DNA: TGTGCCAGCAGTTACAGGGGGCCTGGAACTGAAGCTTTCTTT. The encoded protein is CASSYRGPGTEAFF.

The chain's CDR3 is CASSVSGGRAKNIQYF. DNA of the CDR3: TGTGCCAGCAGCGTTAGCGGGGGCAGAGCCAAAAACATTCAGTACTTC. J is TRBJ2-4 and V is TRBV9; TRBD2 matches at 9 bases. The CDR3 is 16 amino acids. CDR1 and CDR2 (germline): SGDLS, YYNGEE. With 2 bases clipped from V and 0 bases from J, the junction kept 3 bases outside the gene matches.

This clone appeared once. This chain uses TRBV10-3 with TRBJ1-2, with a tentative D call TRBD1 (6 bases). The CDR3 is made up of 13 amino acids. The V end lost 3 bases, the J end lost 1 base, and 6 bases lay between the germline ends. CDR1 is ENHRY, CDR2 SYGVKD, per germline. CDR3 nucleotides: TGTGCCATCAGTGAACAGGGTAACTATGGCTACACCTTC. It translates to CAISEQGNYGYTF.

This chain links TRBV9 with TRBJ1-1; D is unresolved. CDR1 is SGDLS and CDR2 is YYNGEE in the germline V gene. The CDR3 runs 13 residues. V was pared by 0 bases and J by 6 bases, with 9 bases between. The CDR3 DNA follows: TGTGCCAGCAGCGTAGCTTCCGGGGCTGAAGCTTTCTTT. This encodes CASSVASGAEAFF. Based on the CDR3 plus reference TRBV9 and TRBJ1-1, the full variable domain is DSGVTQTPKHLITATGQRVTLRCSPRSGDLSVYWYQQSLDQGLQFLIQYYNGEERAKGNILERFSAQQFPDLHSELNLSSLELGDSALYFCASSVASGAEAFFGQGTRLTVV.

V is TRBV7-9 and J is TRBJ1-1; a weak D match, TRBD1 (5 bases). This CDR3 has 15 residues. V dropped 11 bases and J dropped 2 bases, with 21 bases sitting between them. Per the germline V gene, CDR1 is SEHNR and CDR2 is FQNEAQ (reference sequence). The CDR3 is CARLWRQGLNTEAFF. As DNA, the CDR3 is TGTGCCCGTCTGTGGAGGCAGGGACTAAACACTGAAGCTTTCTTT.

The chain joins TRBV3-1 (or the pseudogene TRBV3-2) to TRBJ2-7; TRBD2 agrees at 10 bases. CDR1 is LGHDT, CDR2 YNNKEL, per germline (reference sequence). V lost 0 bases to trimming and J lost 5 bases; unmatched junction nucleotides: 13. The CDR3 sequence is 18 residues long. The CDR3 coding sequence is TGTGCCAGCAGCCAAGACCCCCCCCTAGCGGGGGCCAACCACGAGCAGTACGTC. Amino acid sequence: CASSQDPPLAGANHEQYV.

The chain couples TRBV5-1 to TRBJ1-3; D might be TRBD1 (6 bases). Trimming shortened V by 2 bases and J by 11 bases, and 20 bases separated the two germline ends. The CDR3 contains 15 residues. CDR1 is SGHRS, CDR2 YFSETQ, per germline. DNA of the CDR3: TGCGCCAGCAGCTTAATACAGGGATCGGCAACACCCATATATTTT. Translated: CASSLIQGSATPIYF.

The chain combines TRBV30 with TRBJ1-1, with 8 bases that match TRBD1. The CDR3 covers 15 residues. The germline gives CDR1 GTSNPN, CDR2 SVGIG (reference sequence). V dropped 1 base and J dropped 0; count of bases not matched to a gene: 4. The CDR3 sequence is CAWSGTGTLNTEAFF. In nucleotides, the CDR3 is TGTGCCTGGAGTGGGACAGGGACCTTGAACACTGAAGCTTTCTTT. Full variable domain (outside the CDR3, taken from reference TRBV30 and TRBJ1-1): SQTIHQWPATLVQPVGSPLSLECTVEGTSNPNLYWYRQAAGRGLQLLFYSVGIGQISSEVPQNLSASRPQDRQFILSSKKLLLSDSGFYLCAWSGTGTLNTEAFFGQGTRLTVV.

The J gene is TRBJ2-1, the V gene TRBV18; 9 positions agree with TRBD2. The CDR3 has 18 amino acids. After removal of 2 bases from V and 0 bases from J, the junction contained 8 bases not matched to a gene. Germline V CDR1 and CDR2: KGHSH, LQKENI. Here the CDR3 DNA reads TGTGCCAGCTCACCAAGGCCTAGCGGGGCCAGCTCCTACAATGAGCAGTTCTTC. Its translation is CASSPRPSGASSYNEQFF.

The chain is built from TRBV2 and TRBJ2-3; 12 bases agree with TRBD2. Germline trimming cut 8 bases from V and 4 bases from J; bases unmatched to any gene: 7. Germline CDR1 is SNHLY and CDR2 is FYNNEI. This CDR3 spans 15 amino acids. CDR3 amino acids: CASLGASGRADTQYF. CDR3 DNA sequence: TGTGCCAGCTTGGGTGCTAGCGGGAGGGCAGATACGCAGTATTTT.

This chain links TRBV19 with TRBJ1-6; D remains unclear. This CDR3 is built from 17 residues. In germline, CDR1 is LNHDA, CDR2 SQIVND (reference sequence). V was trimmed by 3 bases and J by 4 bases, leaving 16 bases between them. CDR3 region: CASSIFLAGTYNSPLHF. Written as DNA, the CDR3 is TGTGCCAGTAGTATCTTTTTGGCGGGCACTTATAATTCACCCCTCCACTTT.

The V gene is TRBV7-8, the J gene TRBJ1-5, with no clear D. Trimming removed 6 bases from V and 3 bases from J, with 9 bases in between. Germline lookup yields CDR1 SGHVS and CDR2 FQNEAQ. The CDR3 consists of 13 residues. The CDR3 DNA is TGTGCCAGCAGTTGGACTCCCAATCAGCCCCAGCATTTT. It encodes CASSWTPNQPQHF.

The chain couples TRBV2 to TRBJ1-2, with D perhaps TRBD1 (6 bases). V dropped 6 bases and J dropped 4 bases, with 21 bases sitting between them. Germline CDR1 SNHLY, CDR2 FYNNEI. The CDR3 sequence is 16 residues long. The CDR3 nucleotides read TGTGCCAGCAGGTCCCCCGGGGAAGGGGGTGCCTATGGCTACACCTTC. Translating gives CASRSPGEGGAYGYTF. Variable domain in full (rest from reference TRBV2 and TRBJ1-2): EPEVTQTPSHQVTQMGQEVILRCVPISNHLYFYWYRQILGQKVEFLVSFYNNEISEKSEIFDDQFSVERPDGSNFTLKIRSTKLEDSAMYFCASRSPGEGGAYGYTFGSGTRLTVV.